This is a list of T cell receptor beta chains from one sample in a study of blood T cell repertoires in COVID-19. The method was immunoSEQ multiplex PCR; TCRdb's version includes in-frame clones alone and lacks a portion of them. This table has 120,000 or so clones, around nine tenths appearing once. The material sequenced was peripheral blood. The receptors stem from a woman between 45 and 60 years old with acute or convalescent COVID-19. The CDR3 runs from the conserved cysteine through the conserved F or W. The D gene is left open where the match is weak. Size values are once, few and many counts, or a class for expanded clones, and some rows have none.

d_call,j_call,v_call,clone_size,cdr3_nt,cdr3_aa
NA,TRBJ1-1,TRBV30,NA,TGTGCCTGGAGTGTACTACGGGGGGCGTCGGAAGCTTTCTTT,CAWSVLRGASEAFF
TRBD1,TRBJ1-2,TRBV19,NA,TGTGCCGGGTCGACAGGGGTATATGGCTACACCTTC,CAGSTGVYGYTF
NA,TRBJ1-1,TRBV6-5,few,TGTGCCAGCAGTCGACTCGACGAAAATGTGGCTTTCTTT,CASSRLDENVAFF
NA,TRBJ1-5,TRBV4-1,NA,TGCGCCAGCAGCCAAGATCACGGTCAGCCCCAGCATTTT,CASSQDHGQPQHF
NA,TRBJ1-1,TRBV19,NA,TGTGCCAGTAGTAGGGCCTGGGGGGAGGACACTGAAGCTTTCTTT,CASSRAWGEDTEAFF
NA,TRBJ1-2,TRBV6-5,few,TGTGCCAGCTTCAGAAACTATGGCTACACCTTC,CASFRNYGYTF
TRBD1,TRBJ1-2,TRBV14,once,TGTGCCAGCAGCCATTACCGGGACAGAAACTATGGCTACACCTTC,CASSHYRDRNYGYTF
TRBD1,TRBJ1-1,TRBV19,NA,TGTGCCAGTAGTAGACAGGGGATGGAGACTGAAGCTTTCTTT,CASSRQGMETEAFF
NA,TRBJ1-1,TRBV10-3,NA,TGTGCCATCAGGGAGACGCCCGGGTACGGCACTGAAGCTTTCTTT,CAIRETPGYGTEAFF
NA,TRBJ1-2,TRBV7-2,NA,TGTGCCAGCAGCCCAGACGGGGTCCTATACGGCTACACCTTC,CASSPDGVLYGYTF
TRBD1,TRBJ1-2,TRBV2,NA,TGTGCCAGCAGTGATCCCCGGGACAGTAACTATGGCTACACCTTC,CASSDPRDSNYGYTF
NA,TRBJ1-3,TRBV14,NA,TGTGCCAGCAGCCACGGAGGTGCAGGCGGAAACACCATATATTTT,CASSHGGAGGNTIYF
NA,TRBJ1-2,TRBV27,NA,TGTGCCAGCAGCTACGACAGGTCTGGCGGCTACACCTTC,CASSYDRSGGYTF
TRBD1,TRBJ2-3,TRBV24-1,NA,TGTGCCACTGGGACAGGGTGGATGCAGTATTTT,CATGTGWMQYF
NA,TRBJ1-1,TRBV3-1/TRBV3-2,NA,TGTGCCAGCAGCCGGAGGGAGACTGAAGCTTTCTTT,CASSRRETEAFF
TRBD1,TRBJ2-5,TRBV5-4,NA,TGTGCCAGCAGCTCCGGACAGGGCCAAGAGACCCAGTACTTC,CASSSGQGQETQYF
TRBD1,TRBJ2-1,TRBV28,NA,TGTGCCAGCAGATTAGAAGGGACAGGGTTAAATGAGCAGTTCTTC,CASRLEGTGLNEQFF
NA,TRBJ1-2,TRBV28,NA,TGTGCCAGCCGGAGCACGAAACACGAACCACATGGCTACACCTTC,CASRSTKHEPHGYTF
NA,TRBJ1-5,TRBV6-1,NA,TGTGCCAGCAGTGAATTGACAGGAGATCAGCCCCAGCATTTT,CASSELTGDQPQHF
TRBD2,TRBJ2-2,TRBV6-6,NA,TGTGCCAGCAGTTACCTAGCGGGGAAGAACACCGGGGAGCTGTTTTTT,CASSYLAGKNTGELFF
TRBD2,TRBJ2-1,TRBV5-1,NA,TGCGCCAGCAGCTTGATCGAGCGGGAGGGCCATGAGCAGTTCTTC,CASSLIEREGHEQFF
NA,TRBJ1-1,TRBV6-5,NA,TGTGCCAGCAGGCCGGAGGGGAGGACTGAAGCTTTCTTT,CASRPEGRTEAFF
TRBD1,TRBJ1-1,TRBV5-1,NA,TGCGCCAGCAGCCGAGACCGGGACAGACCGAACACTGAAGCTTTCTTT,CASSRDRDRPNTEAFF
NA,TRBJ1-1,TRBV19,NA,TGTGCCTCCCAAGGGGGAGTGACTGAAGCTTTCTTT,CASQGGVTEAFF
NA,TRBJ1-5,TRBV30,NA,TGTGCCTGGAGCCAAAATAGCAATCAGCCCCAGCATTTT,CAWSQNSNQPQHF
TRBD2,TRBJ2-1,TRBV6-5,NA,TGTGCCAGCAGTTACCAGCGGGGGCCCTACAATGAGCAGTTCTTC,CASSYQRGPYNEQFF
NA,TRBJ1-1,TRBV5-1,NA,TGCGCCAGCAGCTGGGCCGGGGGGGAAGGCACTGAAACTTTCTTT,CASSWAGGEGTETFF
NA,TRBJ2-5,TRBV18,NA,TGTGCCAGCTCACCTATGGCCAGCCAAGAGACCCAGTACTTC,CASSPMASQETQYF
NA,TRBJ2-1,TRBV11-3,NA,TGTGCCAGCAGCCAGAACCGCTACAATGAGCAGTTCTTC,CASSQNRYNEQFF